This T cell receptor (beta chain) comes out of a study of T-cell memory formation after mild COVID-19. Study information: TCR clustering was largely donor specific.

In TCRdb, the 5' RACE reads were re-called with MiXCR into one record per CDR3 protein. The data contain about 610,000 distinct CDR3 sequences, roughly a sixth of them singletons. Whole-study findings and limits: Some clones that responded were present in memory (sampled pre-infection), which suggests cross-reactive memory joined. The second-wave clones peaking on day 37 were not confirmed as SARS-CoV-2-specific. Among clones contracting day 15 to 85, CD4/CD8 was balanced, whereas later expanders leaned CD4+.

This clonotype showed up just once. Its antigen is unidentified. The CDR3 extends over 14 amino acids. Looked up from germline, CDR1 is SNHLY and CDR2 is FYNNEI. The V and J ends lost 6 bases and 4 bases respectively, with 15 bases between them. This chain joins TRBV2 and TRBJ1-2; D uncertain. Sequencing was carried out using PBMCs or a T cell subset sorted from them (not recorded which). This sequence originates from an adult woman who had mild COVID-19 (a few samples of this study predate the infection). Cell type and time point are not known. In DNA, the CDR3 is TGTGCCAGCAGGGCCCGGGAGGGAACCTATGGCTACACCTTC. Translating it yields CASRAREGTYGYTF.